This TCR beta chain was identified in a study of blood T cells in healthy people across ages. The second PCR ran about 6 to 12 cycles with a sample-barcoded 5' primer and J-beta primers. TCRdb used MiXCR to reprocess the 5' RACE reads, holding one entry per CDR3 protein. In the table there are fewer than 700,000 distinct CDR3 sequences, around half of which are singletons. Each of the donors had roughly 10 milliliters of peripheral blood drawn into EDTA-treated Vacutainer tubes. Trimming shortened V by 0 bases and J by 1 base, and 15 bases separated the two germline ends. Germline-derived CDR1 and CDR2 are LNHNV and YYDKDF (reference sequence). The CDR3 loop spans 17 amino acids. Details on this clonotype: Its cognate antigen is unknown.

General observations from the study: Roughly linear age-related decline in beta diversity appeared, significant by age 40.

Sequenced material: blood. This TCR derives from an elderly man in good health. The rearrangement uses TRBV15 and TRBJ2-5; D unresolved. DNA of the CDR3: TGTGCCACCAGCAGAGATCGCGGTTCGGGTGCCCAAGAGACCCAGTACTTC. It encodes CATSRDRGSGAQETQYF.